The 20 T cell receptor beta chains reported below all come from one sample, sequenced in a study of cytomegalovirus exposure and HLA in healthy donors. Primers: 60 Vbeta forward and 13 Jbeta reverse. Sequencing was performed with immunoSEQ multiplex PCR; in TCRdb, only in-frame clones are kept and a portion is missing. The sample shows over 200,000 clones, 70% to 85% of them seen only once. The specimen sequenced was PBMCs. These receptors were obtained from a male donor in good health and CMV-seronegative.

The J gene is TRBJ2-7, the V gene TRBV28; possibly TRBD1 for D (6 bases). The CDR3 runs 16 residues. V was cut by 6 bases and J by 1 base, with 19 bases left in between. Germline V CDR1 and CDR2: MDHEN, SYDVKM. CDR3 in amino acids: CASRLQGQSGSYEQYF. The CDR3 nucleotides read TGTGCCAGCAGGTTACAAGGACAGTCGGGATCCTACGAGCAGTACTTC.

This clone was seen a single time. In DNA, the CDR3 is TGTGCCAGCAGCCAAGGAGGGGGCCCAGATACGCAGTATTTT. Its protein is CASSQGGGPDTQYF. This sequence joins TRBV14 and TRBJ2-3, with 7 bases that match TRBD1. Germline CDR1 reads SGHDN; CDR2 reads FVKESK. The length of the CDR3 is 14 residues. V gave up 1 base and J gave up 4 bases; unmatched junction bases: 2.

This chain connects TRBV18 to TRBJ2-1; tentative D call: TRBD1 (7 bases). Between the trimmed V and J ends, which lost 0 bases and 2 bases, there was a span of 11 bases. The CDR3 has 16 residues. Germline values: CDR1 KGHSH, CDR2 LQKENI. DNA of the CDR3: TGTGCCAGCTCACCACCCGCGGGACAGACCTACAATGAGCAGTTCTTC. This codes for CASSPPAGQTYNEQFF.

This rearrangement joins TRBV25-1 to TRBJ2-7, with 7 nucleotides matching TRBD1. V shed 11 bases and J 3 bases; nucleotides not matched to a gene: 13. The germline V gene has CDR1 MGHDK and CDR2 SYGVNS. CDR3 length: 14 amino acids. CDR3 bases: TGTGCCGGGAGAGACAGGGTAGAAAACTACGAGCAGTACTTC. As protein: CAGRDRVENYEQYF.

This clone was seen more than once but under ten times. This chain joins TRBV19 and TRBJ2-7; D perhaps matches TRBD1 (5 bases). CDR3 length: 15 amino acids. CDR1 is LNHDA, CDR2 SQIVND, per germline (reference sequence). V lost 5 bases and J 0 bases, leaving 14 bases between the germline ends. CDR3 nucleotides: TGTGCCAGTAGTGCCCGACGGACAAACTCCTACGAGCAGTACTTC. This codes for CASSARRTNSYEQYF. The entire variable domain, with the rest obtained from reference TRBV19 and TRBJ2-7, is as follows: DGGITQSPKYLFRKEGQNVTLSCEQNLNHDAMYWYRQDPGQGLRLIYYSQIVNDFQKGDIAEGYSVSREKKESFPLTVTSAQKNPTAFYLCASSARRTNSYEQYFGPGTRLTVT.

DNA of the CDR3: TGCGCCAGCAGCCAAGAAGAGAGTGTCAGGGTCAACACCATATATTTT. It yields the protein CASSQEESVRVNTIYF. The chain is built from TRBV4-1 and TRBJ1-3; D may be TRBD1 (5 bases). Trimming cost V 0 bases and J 7 bases, with 16 bases left between them. Per the germline V gene, CDR1 is MGHRA and CDR2 is YSYEKL. The CDR3 is 16 amino acids.

This chain links TRBV9 with TRBJ1-2, with 10 bases aligning to TRBD1. J was trimmed by 8 bases and V by 3 bases; bases with no gene match: 10. CDR3 length: 15 amino acids. Germline lookup yields CDR1 SGDLS and CDR2 YYNGEE. The CDR3 spells CASSASGQGTDGYTF. The CDR3 nucleotides are TGTGCCAGCAGCGCATCGGGACAGGGGACGGACGGCTACACCTTC. The full variable domain, rest sourced from reference TRBV9 and TRBJ1-2, is DSGVTQTPKHLITATGQRVTLRCSPRSGDLSVYWYQQSLDQGLQFLIQYYNGEERAKGNILERFSAQQFPDLHSELNLSSLELGDSALYFCASSASGQGTDGYTFGSGTRLTVV.

The V and J genes are TRBV29-1 and TRBJ1-2; weak D call: TRBD1 (5 bases). The CDR3 has 13 residues. Germline CDR1 reads SQVTM; CDR2 reads ANQGSEA. V gave up 7 bases and J gave up 8 bases, with 20 bases separating them. As DNA, the CDR3 is TGCAGCGCCGCAGGGCCCCAGCGAGGAGGCTACACCTTC. As protein: CSAAGPQRGGYTF.

This sequence joins TRBV5-8 and TRBJ2-7; D may be TRBD1 (5 bases). The germline V gene has CDR1 SGHTS and CDR2 YDEGEE. This CDR3 region has 14 residues. Deletions cut 6 bases from V and 3 bases from J, with 16 bases between. CDR3 loop: CASILGVRFYEQYF. CDR3 bases: TGTGCCAGCATCCTAGGGGTTCGGTTCTACGAGCAGTACTTC.

This clone was seen only a few times. The rearrangement uses TRBV6-5 and TRBJ1-2; 8 bases align to TRBD1. The CDR3 runs to 14 residues. Germline CDR1 is MNHEY and CDR2 is SVGAGI. The V and J ends lost 6 bases and 3 bases, in that order; junction bases with no gene match: 6. CDR3 coding DNA: TGTGCCAGCAGGCGACAGGGGAATTACTATGGCTACACCTTC. It specifies CASRRQGNYYGYTF.

V is TRBV19 and J is TRBJ1-1, with 7 bases that match TRBD1. Germline V gene sequence: CDR1 LNHDA, CDR2 SQIVND (reference sequence). V gave up 1 base and J gave up 5 bases; unmatched junction bases: 7. This CDR3 contains 15 residues. The CDR3 protein is CASSIGQGLWTEAFF. The CDR3 nucleotides are TGTGCCAGTAGTATAGGACAGGGCCTGTGGACTGAAGCTTTCTTT.

This rearrangement joins TRBV5-1 to TRBJ1-2, with 7 bases that match TRBD1. The V segment lost 0 bases and the J segment 5 bases; nucleotides outside the gene matches: 10. The CDR3 loop spans 16 amino acids. Germline V gene sequence: CDR1 SGHRS, CDR2 YFSETQ. In DNA form, the CDR3 reads TGCGCCAGCAGCTTGGAGACAGGGCCTAGGGAATATGGCTACACCTTC. This gives the protein CASSLETGPREYGYTF.

The rearrangement links TRBV9 to TRBJ2-3; 8 bases are a match to TRBD2. The germline V gene has CDR1 SGDLS and CDR2 YYNGEE. CDR3 length: 17 amino acids. The V segment lost 4 bases and the J segment 0 bases; nucleotides outside the gene matches: 10. The chain's CDR3 is CASSKSGGFSSTDTQYF. The DNA of the CDR3 is TGTGCCAGCAGCAAAAGCGGGGGTTTCTCTAGCACAGATACGCAGTATTTT. The full variable domain, in which reference TRBV9 and TRBJ2-3 provide the parts outside the CDR3, is DSGVTQTPKHLITATGQRVTLRCSPRSGDLSVYWYQQSLDQGLQFLIQYYNGEERAKGNILERFSAQQFPDLHSELNLSSLELGDSALYFCASSKSGGFSSTDTQYFGPGTRLTVL.

This clone turned up a few times. The V gene is TRBV6-1, the J gene TRBJ1-1; the match to TRBD1 covers 7 bases. Germline V gene sequence: CDR1 MNHNS, CDR2 SASEGT. The CDR3 covers 14 residues. V lost 5 bases and J lost 0; bases outside the gene matches: 3. The CDR3 nucleotides read TGTGCCAGCAGTCGGGACAGACTGAACACTGAAGCTTTCTTT. This codes for CASSRDRLNTEAFF.

This clone appeared a single time. This chain uses TRBV7-9 with TRBJ2-5; 8 bases are a match to TRBD2. There are 16 residues in the CDR3. V lost 4 bases, J lost 2 bases, and 9 bases stayed unmatched. Germline V CDR1 and CDR2: SEHNR, FQNEAQ (reference sequence). The CDR3 protein is CASSSAAGGTQETQYF. In DNA form, the CDR3 reads TGTGCCAGCAGCTCCGCGGCGGGGGGAACTCAAGAGACCCAGTACTTC.

The rearrangement uses TRBV27 and TRBJ2-7, with 7 bases that match TRBD1. Looked up from germline, CDR1 is MNHEY and CDR2 is SMNVEV (reference sequence). The CDR3 covers 13 residues. V lost 4 bases, J lost 4 bases, and 4 bases stayed unmatched. CDR3 region: CASSWNRGYEQYF. The CDR3, as DNA: TGTGCCAGCAGTTGGAACAGGGGTTACGAGCAGTACTTC.

This chain connects TRBV6-1 to TRBJ1-1; perhaps TRBD1 as D (6 bases). The CDR3 runs 15 residues. CDR1 is MNHNS and CDR2 is SASEGT in the germline V gene. The V end was cut by 4 bases, the J end by 3 bases, with 15 bases between. The CDR3 nucleotides are TGTGCCAGCAGTGTCCTCGAGGGGGTGGACACTGAAGCTTTCTTT. Protein product: CASSVLEGVDTEAFF.

The chain is built from TRBV12-2 and TRBJ2-2; whether TRBD2, the table's D call, matches the DNA was not checked. TRBV12-2 has pseudogene status. This CDR3 region has 18 residues. The CDR3 region is CASRSRLAGGPGSGELFF. As DNA, the CDR3 is TGTGCAAGTCGCTCCCGGCTAGCGGGAGGCCCAGGGTCCGGGGAGCTGTTTTTT.

The chain has TRBV25-1 and TRBJ1-5; D is possibly TRBD1 (6 bases). Trimming cost V 5 bases and J 0 bases, with 11 bases left between them. Germline CDR1 MGHDK, CDR2 SYGVNS. The CDR3 is made up of 15 amino acids. The CDR3 DNA follows: TGTGCCAGCAGTTCTCAGGGGAATAGCAATCAGCCCCAGCATTTT. This codes for CASSSQGNSNQPQHF.

The V call is TRBV29-1, the J call TRBJ2-5; TRBD1 is a possible D gene (5 bases). CDR3 length equals 13 residues. V dropped 6 bases and J dropped 5 bases, with 16 bases sitting between them. Germline CDR1 and CDR2: SQVTM and ANQGSEA. CDR3 DNA sequence: TGCAGCGTCCCTCTGCAGGGAACGGAGACCCAGTACTTC. Translating gives CSVPLQGTETQYF.